This T cell receptor beta chain was retrieved from a study of T cell repertoires in ileal Crohn's disease. The sorted cells were lamina propria lymphocytes from surgical specimens, first isolated by density gradient. Study findings and constraints: Compared with non-smokers, active smokers at surgery showed more clonal expansions. Every patient over 26.8% clonality showed endoscopic recurrence.

To note about this clone: The antigen is not known.

CDR1 and CDR2 from the germline V gene are SGHTA and FQGNSA. This CDR3 contains 14 residues. V lost 5 bases and J lost 8, with 15 bases in between. The table came from immunoSEQ multiplex PCR; TCRdb's copy has only in-frame clones and leaves some out. The sample includes under 6,500 clones, 85% to 90% of them seen just once. The sequenced sample consisted of CD4+ T cells from ileum. V is TRBV7-2 and J is TRBJ1-4; no reliable D call. The TCR originated in an adult with Crohn's disease. Some clones in this sample may be carry-over from other donors' samples. The chain's CDR3 is CASSRTVLSEKLFF. CDR3 sequence (DNA): TGTGCCAGCAGCCGAACGGTGCTTAGCGAAAAACTGTTTTTT.